The clone carrying this T cell receptor (beta chain) was seen more than once but under ten times. Its antigen is not identified. The sample comes from a study of glioma-infiltrating T cells. Study outcomes and limitations: Non-neoplastic patients had below-expected tissue-blood divergence, while all gliomas exceeded expectation. Only very few CDR3 sequences appeared in both tissue and blood.

Amplification of TCR alpha and beta CDR3 regions from RNA used iRepertoire nested multiplex PCR. Tissue mRNA or PBMC total RNA, 100-400 ng, went into one-step reverse transcription and amplification. TCRdb processed the multiplex PCR reads anew with MiXCR; each CDR3 protein has one entry. This table has about 200,000 distinct CDR3 sequences, 30% to 40% appearing once. Sequenced input: glioma tissue, nonneoplastic brain tissue, or PBMCs (not recorded which). The TCR sequence derives from a human donor with low-grade glioma or glioblastoma, undergoing nonglioma brain surgery, or in good health (not recorded which).

The CDR3 DNA is TGTGCCATCAGTGAGTCCGGCGGGACAGGGGGAAGCGAGCAGTACTTC. Protein sequence: CAISESGGTGGSEQYF. The rearrangement links TRBV10-3 to TRBJ2-7; 11 nucleotides match TRBD1. J gave up 6 bases and V 0 bases, and 7 bases lay outside the gene matches. This CDR3 region has 16 residues. Germline-derived CDR1 and CDR2 are ENHRY and SYGVKD.